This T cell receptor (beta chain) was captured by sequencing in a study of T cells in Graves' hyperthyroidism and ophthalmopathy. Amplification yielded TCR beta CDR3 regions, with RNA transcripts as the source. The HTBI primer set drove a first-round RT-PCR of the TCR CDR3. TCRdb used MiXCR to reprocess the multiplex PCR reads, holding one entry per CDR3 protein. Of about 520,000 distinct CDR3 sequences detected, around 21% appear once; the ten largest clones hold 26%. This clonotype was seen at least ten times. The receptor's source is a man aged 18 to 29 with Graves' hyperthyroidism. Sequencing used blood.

The CDR3 here is CATSRERPGSLHTGELFF. The CDR3 coding sequence is TGTGCCACCAGCAGAGAGCGACCAGGGTCCCTACACACCGGGGAGCTGTTTTTT. The rearrangement links TRBV15 to TRBJ2-2; perhaps TRBD1 as D (5 bases). V lost 0 bases and J 3 bases, leaving 17 bases between the germline ends. Looked up from germline, CDR1 is LNHNV and CDR2 is YYDKDF (reference sequence). The CDR3 covers 18 residues.